Listed below are T cell receptor beta chains from one sample, sequenced in a study of response to subunit inactivated influenza vaccine. MiXCR, applied by TCRdb to the RT-PCR reads, yields one record per CDR3 protein. The table shows about 520,000 distinct CDR3 sequences, with about 25% occurring only once. Sequences were derived from CD4+ T cells sorted from PBMCs, sampled around 5 days after vaccination. These receptors were obtained from a man between 50 and 59 years old who received an inactivated influenza vaccine. CDR3s include the opening cysteine and the closing phenylalanine or tryptophan. The D gene is left open where the match is weak. The listing skips clone size in some rows; elsewhere it reads once, few, many or a size class.

v_call	clone_size	j_call	d_call	cdr3_nt	cdr3_aa
TRBV7-2	-	TRBJ2-3	TRBD2	TGTGCCAGCAGCTTAGGTACACCTAGCGGGTTTGGGAATACGCAGTATTTT	CASSLGTPSGFGNTQYF
TRBV12-3/TRBV12-4	-	TRBJ2-1	-	TGTGCCACAACCGTCACCGGCACCCAGGGGGGCAATGAGCAGTTCTTC	CATTVTGTQGGNEQFF
TRBV19	many	TRBJ2-2	-	TGTGCCAGTAGTCTGCGGAGGGGCGCCGATTACGGGGAGCTGTTTTTT	CASSLRRGADYGELFF
TRBV10-2	-	TRBJ1-1	-	TGCGCCAGCAGTCGGGTCGGGAGGACTGAAGCTTTCTTT	CASSRVGRTEAFF
TRBV20-1	-	TRBJ2-3	TRBD2	TGCAGTGCTAGATTGGCCACAGGGGCGGGACTAGCCTCTTATCTTATCTACACAGATACGCAGTATTTT	CSARLATGAGLASYLIYTDTQYF
TRBV28	-	TRBJ1-4	-	TGTGCCAGCAGTTTCACAGGGAGTAGGAATGAAAAACTGTTTTTT	CASSFTGSRNEKLFF
TRBV28	-	TRBJ2-5	TRBD2	TGTGCCAGCAGTTCCCCCCCAGCGGGGGAAGAGACCCAGTACTTC	CASSSPPAGEETQYF
TRBV6-1	-	TRBJ1-1	-	TGTGCCAGCAGTCGAGTGTATGGGGTGGGCACTGAAGCTTTCTTT	CASSRVYGVGTEAFF
TRBV10-2	-	TRBJ2-5	-	TGCGCCAGCAGTGAGTCGGACTGGAAACAAGAGACCCAGTACTTC	CASSESDWKQETQYF
TRBV18	-	TRBJ2-7	TRBD2	TGTGCCAGCTCACCAGCACTAGCGTCCTACGAGCAGTACTTC	CASSPALASYEQYF
TRBV5-1	-	TRBJ2-2	TRBD2	TGCGCCAGCAGCTTGGCCAAGGGGCGGGGGACCGTGGAGCTGTTTTTT	CASSLAKGRGTVELFF
TRBV20-1	-	TRBJ2-7	TRBD2	TGCAGTGCCTCCAATAGCGGGAGTTCCTACGAGCAGTACTTC	CSASNSGSSYEQYF
TRBV20-1	few	TRBJ2-6	-	TGCAGTGCTACCGGGATTTTCTCTGGGGCCAACGTCCTGACTTTC	CSATGIFSGANVLTF
TRBV7-2	-	TRBJ1-1	-	TGTGCCAGCAGCTTGATGGGCATTGCCACTGAAGCTTTCTTT	CASSLMGIATEAFF
TRBV29-1	many	TRBJ2-3	-	TGCAGCGTTGAAGATTGGTCGGGGGTGGACACAGATACGCAGTATTTT	CSVEDWSGVDTDTQYF
TRBV27	-	TRBJ2-5	TRBD1	TGTGCCAGCAGACGGGACAGGGATCAAGAGACCCAGTACTTC	CASRRDRDQETQYF
TRBV20-1	once	TRBJ2-5	TRBD1	TGCAGTGCCAAAAAAAGGACACAGGGGTGGGAGACCCAGTACTTC	CSAKKRTQGWETQYF
TRBV5-5	few	TRBJ2-1	TRBD1	TGTGCCAGCAGCCGGACAGGATCCAATGAGCAGTTCTTC	CASSRTGSNEQFF
TRBV10-3	few	TRBJ2-7	-	TGTGCCATCTTGTTTTCCAAGGGCGGGTCTTTACACTCCTACGAGCAGTACTTC	CAILFSKGGSLHSYEQYF
TRBV6-5	-	TRBJ1-4	-	TGTGCCAGCAGTTACCGCCAGACAGCAACTAATGAAAAACTGTTTTTT	CASSYRQTATNEKLFF
TRBV29-1	-	TRBJ2-5	-	TGCAGCGTCGAATCAGGGCGGAGGGGGGTGGAGACCCAGTACTTC	CSVESGRRGVETQYF
TRBV12-3/TRBV12-4	few	TRBJ2-7	-	TGTGCCAGCAGAGCGACCGTGAGCTCCTACGAGCAGTACTTC	CASRATVSSYEQYF